The 8 T cell receptor beta chains given below trace back to one sample, sequenced in a study of naive and memory T cell subsets. Both TRBC1 and TRBC2 were covered by a beta constant-region primer of two equimolar oligonucleotides. Ligated cDNA was amplified by four rounds of PCR with nested alpha and beta constant-region primers and SP2. Using its own MiXCR run on the UMI-ligation and nested PCR reads, TCRdb lists one record per CDR3 protein. The sample includes around 18,000 distinct CDR3 sequences, 8% to 9.5% of them seen just once. The sample consisted of central memory CD8+ T cells from blood. These receptors were taken from a human donor in good health.

The genes are TRBV2 and TRBJ1-2; unclear D gene. The V and J ends lost 3 bases and 8 bases respectively, with 19 bases between them. The CDR3 has 15 amino acids. CDR1 and CDR2 (germline): SNHLY, FYNNEI. The CDR3: CASSDYRPPAGGYTF. The CDR3 coding sequence is TGTGCCAGCAGTGATTACCGACCGCCAGCGGGCGGCTACACCTTC. The variable domain in full, completed from reference TRBV2 and TRBJ1-2, reads EPEVTQTPSHQVTQMGQEVILRCVPISNHLYFYWYRQILGQKVEFLVSFYNNEISEKSEIFDDQFSVERPDGSNFTLKIRSTKLEDSAMYFCASSDYRPPAGGYTFGSGTRLTVV.

This clonotype was counted many times. V usage is TRBV10-3 and J usage is TRBJ2-1, with unresolved D. Trimming shortened V by 2 bases and J by 6 bases, and 14 bases separated the two germline ends. The CDR3 runs 15 residues. Germline values: CDR1 ENHRY, CDR2 SYGVKD. The CDR3 region has the DNA TGTGCCATCAGTGAGGGTCCCTCTATCATCAATGAGCAGTTCTTC. It yields the protein CAISEGPSIINEQFF.

This clonotype was observed at least ten times. The V gene is TRBV10-3, the J gene TRBJ2-3, with D possibly TRBD1 on 5 matching bases. Germline V gene lookup returns CDR1 ENHRY and CDR2 SYGVKD. The V end was cut by 9 bases, the J end by 5 bases, with 15 bases between. CDR3 length: 13 residues. CDR3 in amino acids: CAILGRRGDTQYF. The CDR3 DNA sequence: TGTGCCATTCTGGGGCGACGCGGAGATACGCAGTATTTT.

This clonotype occurred many times. The rearrangement links TRBV6-4 to TRBJ2-1, with TRBD2 identical over 7 bases. Losses at the gene ends were 6 bases for V and 2 bases for J; bases not matched to a gene: 4. The germline V gene has CDR1 MRHNA and CDR2 SNTAGT. This CDR3 spans 14 amino acids. CDR3 DNA: TGTGCCAGCAGCGAAAGCGGGGCCTACAATGAGCAGTTCTTC. Its protein product is CASSESGAYNEQFF.

The V gene is TRBV3-1, the J gene TRBJ2-5; 7 nucleotides match TRBD1. The germline V gene encodes CDR1 LGHDT and CDR2 YNNKEL (reference sequence). Trimming took 2 bases from V and 1 from J; bases not matched to a gene: 1. The CDR3 runs 14 residues. Written as DNA, the CDR3 is TGTGCCAGCAGCCAAACAGGGGCCCAAGAGACCCAGTACTTC. Its protein product is CASSQTGAQETQYF.

This clonotype has a count of ten or more. V is TRBV27 and J is TRBJ1-6, with 8 bases aligning to TRBD1. The CDR3 extends over 13 amino acids. Germline V CDR1 and CDR2: MNHEY, SMNVEV (reference sequence). The V segment lost 5 bases and the J segment 10 bases; nucleotides outside the gene matches: 4. The CDR3 spells CASSTDRGSPLHF. CDR3 nucleotide sequence: TGTGCCAGCAGTACCGACAGGGGCTCACCCCTCCACTTT.

This clonotype was detected only a few times. The rearrangement uses TRBV20-1 and TRBJ2-1, with D perhaps being TRBD1 or TRBD2 (5 bases each). V was pared by 6 bases and J by 5 bases, with 17 bases between. Germline V gene sequence: CDR1 DFQATT, CDR2 SNEGSKA (reference sequence). The CDR3 totals 14 residues. The CDR3 nucleotides read TGCAGTGCCACAGGAGGCAGGGAGAACAATGAGCAGTTCTTC. Amino acid sequence: CSATGGRENNEQFF.

This clonotype was found a few times. The chain has TRBV20-1 and TRBJ2-7; D gene ambiguous. Germline CDR1 is DFQATT and CDR2 is SNEGSKA (reference sequence). The CDR3 runs to 13 residues. V was trimmed by 3 bases and J by 4 bases, leaving 13 bases between them. The CDR3 nucleotides are TGCAGTGCTAGCCTTCTTGGGCTTTACGAGCAGTACTTC. Protein sequence: CSASLLGLYEQYF.